This entry features one TCR beta chain sequence. This sample stems from a study of shared clonotypes between healthy human individuals. Trimming at V came to 0 bases and at J to 4 bases, leaving 13 bases not matched to a gene. The CDR3 totals 18 residues. Germline lookup yields CDR1 SEHNR and CDR2 FQNEAQ (reference sequence). The table came from immunoSEQ multiplex PCR; TCRdb's copy has only in-frame clones and leaves some out. The sample holds roughly 2,500,000 clones; over 85% are singletons and the top ten take about 0.38%. The specimen sequenced was naive CD4+ T cells from PBMCs. Noted subset: CD45RA+ positively selected. The receptor comes from a young man in good health. Some clones in this sample may be carry-over from other donors' samples. V usage is TRBV7-9 and J usage is TRBJ2-3; 7 positions agree with TRBD2. For the CDR3, the DNA is TGTGCCAGCAGCTTAGCGGGTAGCGGGCCCTCAGGTGCAGATACGCAGTATTTT. As protein: CASSLAGSGPSGADTQYF. The full variable domain, rest sourced from reference TRBV7-9 and TRBJ2-3, is DTGVSQNPRHKITKRGQNVTFRCDPISEHNRLYWYRQTLGQGPEFLTYFQNEAQLEKSRLLSDRFSAERPKGSFSTLEIQRTEQGDSAMYLCASSLAGSGPSGADTQYFGPGTRLTVL.